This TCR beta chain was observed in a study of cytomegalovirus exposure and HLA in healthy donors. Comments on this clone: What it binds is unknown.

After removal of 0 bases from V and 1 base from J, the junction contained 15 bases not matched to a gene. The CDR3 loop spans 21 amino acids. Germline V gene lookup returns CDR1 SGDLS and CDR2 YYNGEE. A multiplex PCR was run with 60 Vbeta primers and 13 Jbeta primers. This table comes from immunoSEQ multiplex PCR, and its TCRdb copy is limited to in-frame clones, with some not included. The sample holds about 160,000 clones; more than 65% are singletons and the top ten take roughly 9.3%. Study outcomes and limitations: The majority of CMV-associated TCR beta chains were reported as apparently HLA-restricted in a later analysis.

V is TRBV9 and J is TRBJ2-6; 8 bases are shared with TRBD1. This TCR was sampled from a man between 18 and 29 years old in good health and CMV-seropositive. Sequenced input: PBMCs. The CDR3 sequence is CASSVGFWQGAGVSGANVLTF. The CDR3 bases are TGTGCCAGCAGCGTAGGATTTTGGCAGGGGGCTGGAGTTTCTGGGGCCAACGTCCTGACTTTC.